The 21 T cell receptor beta chains in this list originate from one sample, sequenced in a study of cytomegalovirus exposure and HLA in healthy donors. PCR was performed using 60 Vbeta and 13 Jbeta primers. TCRdb keeps only in-frame clones here, not all; method: immunoSEQ multiplex PCR. Of 150,000 to 200,000 clones listed, 60% to 85% were seen once; the top ten hold 3% to 3.5%. The sequenced sample was PBMCs. These receptors originate from a woman in her thirties or forties in good health and CMV-seronegative.

The chain carries TRBV7-9 and TRBJ2-5; D might be TRBD2 (6 bases). Germline CDR1 is SEHNR and CDR2 is FQNEAQ (reference sequence). The CDR3 consists of 14 residues. V lost 1 base and J lost 5, with 11 bases in between. As DNA, the CDR3 is TGTGCCAGCAGCTTAGGACTAGTGGACGAGACCCAGTACTTC. Its protein is CASSLGLVDETQYF.

This clone was seen a single time. The rearrangement joins TRBV10-2 to TRBJ1-5, with a tentative D call TRBD1 (6 bases). Germline V gene lookup returns CDR1 WSHSY and CDR2 SAAADI. CDR3 length: 16 residues. V lost 3 bases and J lost 5, with 17 bases in between. CDR3 in DNA: TGCGCCAGCAGTGATGGGGGAGGGGGATTTCATCAGCCCCAGCATTTT. This gives the protein CASSDGGGGFHQPQHF.

This chain connects TRBV5-1 to TRBJ2-3; TRBD2 matches at 12 bases. The V gene end was trimmed by 0 bases and the J gene end by 3 bases; junction bases not matched to a gene: 2. CDR3 length: 16 amino acids. Germline values: CDR1 SGHRS, CDR2 YFSETQ. CDR3 loop: CASSLELAGGTDTQYF. CDR3 DNA: TGCGCCAGCAGCTTGGAACTAGCGGGGGGAACAGATACGCAGTATTTT.

The V call is TRBV7-8, the J call TRBJ2-7, with D perhaps matching TRBD1 (6 bases). CDR1 and CDR2 (germline): SGHVS, FQNEAQ. V shed 5 bases and J shed 4 bases, with 18 bases lying between them. CDR3 length: 15 residues. CDR3 coding DNA: TGTGCCAGCAGCGGATGGGGGAGAGGGGGTTACGAGCAGTACTTC. This codes for CASSGWGRGGYEQYF. Filled out from reference TRBV7-8 and TRBJ2-7, the complete variable domain reads GAGVSQSPRYKVAKRGQDVALRCDPISGHVSLFWYQQALGQGPEFLTYFQNEAQLDKSGLPSDRFFAERPEGSVSTLKIQRTQQEDSAVYLCASSGWGRGGYEQYFGPGTRLTVT.

The chain joins TRBV28 to TRBJ1-6, with 7 bases fitting TRBD1. This CDR3 is 12 amino acids long. CDR1 and CDR2 from the germline V gene are MDHEN and SYDVKM. After removal of 6 bases from V and 10 bases from J, the junction contained 3 bases not matched to a gene. This chain's CDR3 is CASRGGPSPLHF. The DNA for the CDR3 is TGTGCCAGCAGAGGGGGCCCGTCACCCCTCCACTTT.

Only one count was recorded for this clone. This chain joins TRBV5-1 and TRBJ1-6; 7 nucleotides agree with TRBD1. The CDR3 covers 17 residues. Germline-derived CDR1 and CDR2 are SGHRS and YFSETQ. The V gene end was trimmed by 1 base and the J gene end by 4 bases; junction bases not matched to a gene: 8. The CDR3 DNA reads as TGCGCCAGCAGCTTGAATCTTGGGACAGAGTATAATTCACCCCTCCACTTT. Protein sequence: CASSLNLGTEYNSPLHF.

In this sample, this clone turned up a few times. The chain couples TRBV5-1 to TRBJ2-5; the D gene is possibly TRBD1 (5 bases). The germline V gene encodes CDR1 SGHRS and CDR2 YFSETQ. The CDR3 sequence is 16 residues long. V lost 4 bases to trimming and J lost 1 base, with 17 bases between them. The CDR3 here is CASSQGAQASQETQYF. CDR3 nucleotide sequence: TGCGCCAGCAGCCAGGGCGCTCAGGCCTCCCAAGAGACCCAGTACTTC.

The rearrangement uses TRBV20-1 and TRBJ2-3, with unresolved D. V was trimmed by 2 bases and J by 2 bases, leaving 2 bases between them. Germline CDR1 is DFQATT and CDR2 is SNEGSKA (reference sequence). This CDR3 contains 11 residues. The chain's CDR3 is CSARYTDTQYF. The CDR3 DNA reads as TGCAGTGCTAGATACACAGATACGCAGTATTTT.

The gene calls are TRBV5-5 and TRBJ2-5, with TRBD1 identical over 7 bases. CDR1 and CDR2 (germline): SGHKS, YYEKEE (reference sequence). Trimming cost V 2 bases and J 5 bases; bases outside gene matches: 18. The CDR3 has 18 residues. The CDR3 nucleotides are TGTGCCAGCAGCTTTCTGGCCAAGACAGGGCTCTTATGGGAGACCCAGTACTTC. The encoded protein is CASSFLAKTGLLWETQYF.

This chain connects TRBV4-1 to TRBJ2-1, with 10 nucleotides matching TRBD1. Germline V gene lookup returns CDR1 MGHRA and CDR2 YSYEKL. This CDR3 region has 16 residues. V dropped 1 base and J dropped 8; count of bases not matched to a gene: 8. CDR3 coding DNA: TGCGCCAGCAGCCAAGGCTTAAGGGACAGGGGCGATGAGCAGTTCTTC. This translates into CASSQGLRDRGDEQFF.

V usage is TRBV11-2 and J usage is TRBJ1-3; 7 positions match TRBD1. The junction had 12 bases not matched to a gene; V was cut back by 3 bases and J by 1 base. Germline CDR1 reads SGHAT; CDR2 reads FQNNGV. The CDR3 is 18 residues long. CDR3 residues: CASSFPRGQVKSGNTIYF. Here the CDR3 DNA reads TGTGCCAGCAGCTTCCCACGTGGACAGGTCAAGTCTGGAAACACCATATATTTT.

V gene TRBV5-1 combines with J gene TRBJ2-5; 7 bases match TRBD2. The V and J ends lost 2 bases and 5 bases, in that order; junction bases with no gene match: 3. Looked up from germline, CDR1 is SGHRS and CDR2 is YFSETQ. The CDR3 length is 13 residues. CDR3 residues: CASSFREGETQYF. The CDR3 bases are TGCGCCAGCAGCTTTAGGGAGGGGGAGACCCAGTACTTC. Filled out from reference TRBV5-1 and TRBJ2-5, the complete variable domain reads KAGVTQTPRYLIKTRGQQVTLSCSPISGHRSVSWYQQTPGQGLQFLFEYFSETQRNKGNFPGRFSGRQFSNSRSEMNVSTLELGDSALYLCASSFREGETQYFGPGTRLLVL.

The chain carries TRBV15 and TRBJ1-6, with D maybe TRBD1 (5 bases). The V gene's germline CDR1 is LNHNV and CDR2 YYDKDF (reference sequence). V was shortened by 1 base and J by 9 bases, with 16 bases between the two germline ends. The CDR3 extends over 16 amino acids. The CDR3 is CATSRARQWEASPLHF. CDR3 nucleotides: TGTGCCACCAGCAGAGCCAGACAGTGGGAGGCTTCACCCCTCCACTTT.

This chain connects TRBV5-4 to TRBJ2-3, with TRBD1 as a possible D gene (6 bases). Trimming left V 2 bases short and J 3 bases short, with 13 bases between. This CDR3 contains 15 residues. Germline CDR1 is SGHNT and CDR2 is YYREEE (reference sequence). The CDR3 DNA follows: TGTGCCAGCAGCTTCCCGGGACAAGCTACAGATACGCAGTATTTT. It encodes CASSFPGQATDTQYF.

The table lists this clone with a few counts. The genes are TRBV5-1 and TRBJ2-7; maybe TRBD1 (5 bases). Trimming stripped 0 bases from V and 3 bases from J, with 10 bases between. Germline loops: CDR1 SGHRS, CDR2 YFSETQ. The CDR3 is made up of 14 amino acids. CDR3 in amino acids: CASSLGEGHYEQYF. The CDR3 DNA follows: TGCGCCAGCAGCTTGGGGGAAGGACACTACGAGCAGTACTTC. Variable domain in full (rest from reference TRBV5-1 and TRBJ2-7): KAGVTQTPRYLIKTRGQQVTLSCSPISGHRSVSWYQQTPGQGLQFLFEYFSETQRNKGNFPGRFSGRQFSNSRSEMNVSTLELGDSALYLCASSLGEGHYEQYFGPGTRLTVT.

V usage is TRBV5-1 and J usage is TRBJ1-3; a weak D match, TRBD1 (5 bases). Germline CDR1 reads SGHRS; CDR2 reads YFSETQ. The CDR3 is 15 amino acids. Between the trimmed V and J ends, which lost 0 bases and 8 bases, there was a span of 15 bases. The CDR3 loop reads CASSLGPGLGYTIYF. In DNA, the CDR3 is TGCGCCAGCAGCTTGGGGCCAGGGCTCGGATACACCATATATTTT.

The rearrangement links TRBV14 to TRBJ2-1, with TRBD1 as a possible D gene (5 bases). V was cut by 0 bases and J by 7 bases, with 19 bases left in between. Germline V lookup: CDR1 SGHDN, CDR2 FVKESK. The length of the CDR3 is 17 residues. In DNA form, the CDR3 reads TGTGCCAGCAGCCAAGATTTTCAGGTCTATAAGGGGAATGAGCAGTTCTTC. It codes for CASSQDFQVYKGNEQFF.

The chain has TRBV5-1 and TRBJ1-1; 9 positions agree with TRBD1. The CDR3 totals 15 residues. V was pared by 0 bases and J by 9 bases, with 9 bases of the junction left unmatched. Germline V gene lookup returns CDR1 SGHRS and CDR2 YFSETQ. This CDR3 is CASSLGDRVEGQAFF. The CDR3 DNA reads TGCGCCAGCAGCTTGGGGGACAGGGTAGAGGGCCAAGCTTTCTTT.

This chain joins TRBV4-1 and TRBJ1-3, with TRBD1 identical over 7 bases. Unmatched junction bases numbered 5, after V lost 4 bases and J lost 2 bases. The CDR3 totals 15 residues. In germline, CDR1 is MGHRA, CDR2 YSYEKL. Written as DNA, the CDR3 is TGCGCCAGCAGCCTCGGGACAGCAACTGGAAACACCATATATTTT. This codes for CASSLGTATGNTIYF.

V is TRBV5-5 and J is TRBJ1-6; 7 nucleotides line up with TRBD1. V gave up 1 base and J gave up 6 bases; unmatched junction bases: 1. This CDR3 has 14 residues. Germline CDR1 is SGHKS and CDR2 is YYEKEE (reference sequence). The CDR3 region is CASSLTGVNSPLHF. In DNA form, the CDR3 reads TGTGCCAGCAGCTTGACAGGGGTTAATTCACCCCTCCACTTT.

The gene calls are TRBV29-1 and TRBJ2-1, with 9 bases aligning to TRBD1. The V and J ends lost 7 bases and 4 bases, in that order; junction bases with no gene match: 5. CDR3 length: 13 amino acids. CDR1 and CDR2 from the germline V gene are SQVTM and ANQGSEA. The CDR3 spells CSAVGQGYNEQFF. CDR3 bases: TGCAGCGCCGTAGGACAGGGGTACAATGAGCAGTTCTTC.